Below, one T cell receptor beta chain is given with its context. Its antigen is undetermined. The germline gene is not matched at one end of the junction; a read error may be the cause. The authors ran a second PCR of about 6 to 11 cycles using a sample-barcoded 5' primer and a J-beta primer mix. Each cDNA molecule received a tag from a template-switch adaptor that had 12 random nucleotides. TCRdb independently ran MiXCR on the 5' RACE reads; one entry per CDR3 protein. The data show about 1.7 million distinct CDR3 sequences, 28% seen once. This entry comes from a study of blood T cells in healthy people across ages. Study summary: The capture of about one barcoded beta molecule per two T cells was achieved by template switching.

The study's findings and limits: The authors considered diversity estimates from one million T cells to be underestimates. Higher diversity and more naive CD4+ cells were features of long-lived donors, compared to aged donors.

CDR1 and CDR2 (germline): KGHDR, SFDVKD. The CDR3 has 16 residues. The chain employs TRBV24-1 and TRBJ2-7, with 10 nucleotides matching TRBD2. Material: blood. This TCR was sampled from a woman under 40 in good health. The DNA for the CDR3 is TGTGCCGCCAGTGACCCTAGGACTAGCGGCCCCCACGAGCAGTACTTC. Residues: CAASDPRTSGPHEQYF.